Sequencing of this T cell receptor (beta chain) was carried out in a study of T cell changes during pregnancy in multiple sclerosis. This clone was counted only a few times. The method was immunoSEQ multiplex PCR; TCRdb's version includes in-frame clones alone and lacks a portion of them. The sample contains some 49,000 clones, roughly 94% of which appear only once. V lost 0 bases to trimming and J lost 7 bases, with 16 bases between them. Germline CDR1 reads ENHRY; CDR2 reads SYGVKD. The CDR3 sequence is 16 residues long. This clonotype was sampled from a female donor with multiple sclerosis, enrolled in a pregnancy study. The rearrangement uses TRBV10-3 and TRBJ2-4, with a tentative D call TRBD2 (5 bases). The input for sequencing was CD8+ T cells from peripheral blood mononuclear cells, taken in the first trimester of pregnancy. CDR3 nucleotides: TGTGCCATCAGTGAGTCGGGCTCGGGCGGCGGGAACATTCAGTACTTC. Encoded protein: CAISESGSGGGNIQYF.